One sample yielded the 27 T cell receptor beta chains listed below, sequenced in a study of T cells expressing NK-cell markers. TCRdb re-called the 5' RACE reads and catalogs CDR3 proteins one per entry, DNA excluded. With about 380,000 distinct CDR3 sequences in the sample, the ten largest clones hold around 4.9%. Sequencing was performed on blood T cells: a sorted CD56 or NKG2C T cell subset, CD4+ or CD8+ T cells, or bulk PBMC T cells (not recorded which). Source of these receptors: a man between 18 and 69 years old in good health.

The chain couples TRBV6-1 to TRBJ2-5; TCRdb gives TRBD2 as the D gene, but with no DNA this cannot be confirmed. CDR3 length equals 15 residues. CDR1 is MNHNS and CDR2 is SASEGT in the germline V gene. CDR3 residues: CASGDSWLALETQYF.

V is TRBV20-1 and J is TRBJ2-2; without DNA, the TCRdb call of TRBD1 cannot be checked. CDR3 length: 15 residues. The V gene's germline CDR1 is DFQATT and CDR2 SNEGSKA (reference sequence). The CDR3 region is CSAKTGGWNTGELFF.

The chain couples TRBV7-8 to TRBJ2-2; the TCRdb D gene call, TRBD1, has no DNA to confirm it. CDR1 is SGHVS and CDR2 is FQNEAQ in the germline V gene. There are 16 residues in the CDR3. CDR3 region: CASTIQPDRVPGELFF.

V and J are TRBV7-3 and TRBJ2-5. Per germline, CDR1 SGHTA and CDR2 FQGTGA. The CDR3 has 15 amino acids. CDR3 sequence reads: CASSLTRVSQETQYF.

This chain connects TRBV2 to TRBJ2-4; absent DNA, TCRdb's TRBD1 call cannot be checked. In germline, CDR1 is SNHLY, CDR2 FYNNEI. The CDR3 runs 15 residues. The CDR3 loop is CASSEEQGFKNIQYF.

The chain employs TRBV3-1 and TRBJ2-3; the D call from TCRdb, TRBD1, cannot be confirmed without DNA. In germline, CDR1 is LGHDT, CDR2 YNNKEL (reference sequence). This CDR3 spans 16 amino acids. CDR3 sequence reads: CASSRLGTGFGDTQYF.

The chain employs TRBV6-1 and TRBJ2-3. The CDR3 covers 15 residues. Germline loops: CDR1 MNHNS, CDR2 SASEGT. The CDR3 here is CASRILIASSDTQYF.

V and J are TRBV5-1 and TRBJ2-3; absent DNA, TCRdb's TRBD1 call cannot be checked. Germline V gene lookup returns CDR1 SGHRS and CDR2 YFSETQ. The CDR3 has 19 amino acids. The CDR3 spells CASKSGTDRGYASTDTQYF.

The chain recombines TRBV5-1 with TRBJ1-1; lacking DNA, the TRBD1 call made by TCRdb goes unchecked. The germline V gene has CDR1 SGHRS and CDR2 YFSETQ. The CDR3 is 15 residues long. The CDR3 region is CASSSTGGRGTEAFF.

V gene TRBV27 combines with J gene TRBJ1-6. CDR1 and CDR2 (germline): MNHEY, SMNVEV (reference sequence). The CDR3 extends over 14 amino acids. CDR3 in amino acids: CASSFRGYISPLHF.

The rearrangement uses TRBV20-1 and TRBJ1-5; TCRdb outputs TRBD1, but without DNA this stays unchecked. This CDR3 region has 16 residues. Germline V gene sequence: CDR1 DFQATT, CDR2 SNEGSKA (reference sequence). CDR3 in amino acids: CSASLGVAISNQPQHF.

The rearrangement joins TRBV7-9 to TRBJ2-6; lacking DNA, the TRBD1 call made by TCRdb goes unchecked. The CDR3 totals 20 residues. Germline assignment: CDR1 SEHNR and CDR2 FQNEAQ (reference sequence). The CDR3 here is CASSYVSRRGRSSGANVLTF.

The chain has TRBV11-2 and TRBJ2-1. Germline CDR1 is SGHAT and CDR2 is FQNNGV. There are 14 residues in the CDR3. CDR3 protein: CASSPPSSYNEQFF.

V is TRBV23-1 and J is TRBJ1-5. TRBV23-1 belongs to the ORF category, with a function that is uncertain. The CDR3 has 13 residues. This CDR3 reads CASSHTVGQPQHF.

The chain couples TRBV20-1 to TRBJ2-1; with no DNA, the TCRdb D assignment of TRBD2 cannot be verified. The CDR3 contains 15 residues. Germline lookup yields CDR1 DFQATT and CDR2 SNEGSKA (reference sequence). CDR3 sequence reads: CSARGGAGGHNEQFF.

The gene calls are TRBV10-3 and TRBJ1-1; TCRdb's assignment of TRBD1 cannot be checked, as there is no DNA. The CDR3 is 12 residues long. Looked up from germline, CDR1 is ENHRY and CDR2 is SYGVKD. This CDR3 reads CASEGGNTEAFF.

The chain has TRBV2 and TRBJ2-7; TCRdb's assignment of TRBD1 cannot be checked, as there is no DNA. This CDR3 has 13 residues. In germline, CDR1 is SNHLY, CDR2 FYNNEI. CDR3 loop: CAAGAGGAYEQYF.

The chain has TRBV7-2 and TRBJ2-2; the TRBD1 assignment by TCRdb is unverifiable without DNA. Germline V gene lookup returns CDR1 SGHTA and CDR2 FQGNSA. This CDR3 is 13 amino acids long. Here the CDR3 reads CASSGQEHRELFF.

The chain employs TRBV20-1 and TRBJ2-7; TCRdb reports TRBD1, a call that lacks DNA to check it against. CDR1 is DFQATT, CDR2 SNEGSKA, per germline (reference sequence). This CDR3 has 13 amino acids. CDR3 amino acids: CSAGQRPSGEQYF.

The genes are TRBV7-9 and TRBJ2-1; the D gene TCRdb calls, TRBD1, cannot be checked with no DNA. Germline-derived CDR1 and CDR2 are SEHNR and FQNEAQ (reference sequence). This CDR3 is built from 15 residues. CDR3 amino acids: CASTSLVQAYNEQFF.

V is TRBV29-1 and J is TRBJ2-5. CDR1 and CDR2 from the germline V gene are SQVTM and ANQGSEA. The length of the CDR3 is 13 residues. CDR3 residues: CSGGMAAQETQYF.

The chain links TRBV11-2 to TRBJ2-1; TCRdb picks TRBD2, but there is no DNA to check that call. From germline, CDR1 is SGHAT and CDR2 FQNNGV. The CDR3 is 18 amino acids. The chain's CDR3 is CASSLVWAGLAGSNEQFF.

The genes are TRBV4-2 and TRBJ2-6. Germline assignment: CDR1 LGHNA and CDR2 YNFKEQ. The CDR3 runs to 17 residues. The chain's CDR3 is CASSQDGQAAGANVLTF.

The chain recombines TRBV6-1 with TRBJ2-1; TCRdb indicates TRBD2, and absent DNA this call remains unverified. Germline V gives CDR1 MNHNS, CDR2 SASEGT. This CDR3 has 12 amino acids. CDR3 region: CASRWGPGEQFF.

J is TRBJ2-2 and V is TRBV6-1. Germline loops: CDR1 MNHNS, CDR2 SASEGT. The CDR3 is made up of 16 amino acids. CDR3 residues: CASSEALRGNTGELFF.

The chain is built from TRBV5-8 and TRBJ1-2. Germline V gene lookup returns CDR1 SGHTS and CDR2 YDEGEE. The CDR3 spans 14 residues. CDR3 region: CASRQIPRDYGYTF.

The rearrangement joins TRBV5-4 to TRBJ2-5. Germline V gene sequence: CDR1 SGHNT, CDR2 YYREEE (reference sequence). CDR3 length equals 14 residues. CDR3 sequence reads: CASSFRSEQETQYF.